The following is a T cell receptor (beta chain) sequence with its context. The CDR3 has 15 residues. Germline assignment: CDR1 MNHEY and CDR2 SVGEGT. With 4 bases removed from V and 2 bases from J, the gap between germline ends came to 11 bases. The source of the sample is a study of blood T cell repertoires in COVID-19. Whole-study context: COVID-19 samples, acute and convalescent, were from the United States, Italy and Spain. Sample material is recorded as cDNA or gDNA derived from T cells, B-cell-depleted T cells, or PBMCs.

Enrolled during active infection, Seattle patients were then followed longitudinally. Per the original data handling: Scientists estimated how many nucleated cells there were by amplifying reference gene primers. The protocol was immunoSEQ multiplex PCR, while the TCRdb copy is restricted to in-frame clones and leaves out a portion. The V and J calls and the clone size are those of that table, but D and trimming were determined from the DNA. The sample has about 300,000 clones; nearly 90% are singletons. Specimen: peripheral blood. The sequence derives from a woman aged 30 to 39 with COVID-19, enrolled during active disease. The V and J genes are TRBV6-2 or TRBV6-3 and TRBJ1-4; D possibly corresponds to TRBD1 (5 bases). This chain's CDR3 is CASSLVGLTNEKLFF. In DNA form, the CDR3 reads TGTGCCAGCAGTTTGGTGGGACTCACTAATGAAAAACTGTTTTTT.